A single sample is the source of the 20 T cell receptor beta chains below, sequenced in a study of T cells after somatic rescue of genetic block. Data came from immunoSEQ multiplex PCR; TCRdb stores just in-frame clones and leaves some out. Among 9,500 to 15,000 clones listed, 73% were seen once. Sequencing used peripheral blood mononuclear cells (PBMCs). These receptors all stem from a boy aged 5-17 years.

The chain uses TRBV7-2 and TRBJ2-7, with 7 bases fitting TRBD2. Trimming took 4 bases from V and 5 from J; bases not matched to a gene: 5. CDR1 is SGHTA and CDR2 is FQGNSA in the germline V gene. This CDR3 region has 13 residues. CDR3 in amino acids: CASSSSGAHEQYF. CDR3 sequence (DNA): TGTGCCAGCAGCTCGAGCGGGGCCCACGAGCAGTACTTC.

V is TRBV30 and J is TRBJ1-4; D is ambiguous. Between the trimmed V and J ends, which lost 2 bases and 0 bases, there was a span of 10 bases. Germline V gives CDR1 GTSNPN, CDR2 SVGIG (reference sequence). The CDR3 totals 15 residues. The CDR3 sequence is CAWSRVQATNEKLFF. CDR3 sequence (DNA): TGTGCCTGGAGTAGGGTCCAGGCAACTAATGAAAAACTGTTTTTT.

The rearrangement uses TRBV15 and TRBJ2-3; D not certain. The V gene's germline CDR1 is LNHNV and CDR2 YYDKDF (reference sequence). V shed 1 base and J shed 2 bases, with 13 bases lying between them. This CDR3 is 16 amino acids long. The CDR3 DNA reads as TGTGCCACCAGCAGAGGGCCCCGGAGACCCACAGATACGCAGTATTTT. Its translation is CATSRGPRRPTDTQYF.

This chain links TRBV19 with TRBJ2-2; TRBD1 agrees at 7 bases. The CDR3 covers 15 residues. CDR1 and CDR2 from the germline V gene are LNHDA and SQIVND (reference sequence). V shed 5 bases and J 3 bases; nucleotides not matched to a gene: 6. As DNA, the CDR3 is TGTGCCAGTAGTTCCCGGGACAGTTACACCGGGGAGCTGTTTTTT. Amino acid sequence: CASSSRDSYTGELFF.

The chain couples TRBV29-1 to TRBJ2-7; D call uncertain. The CDR3 is made up of 11 amino acids. The germline V and J ends were trimmed by 4 bases and 4 bases, with 8 bases remaining between them. CDR1 is SQVTM and CDR2 is ANQGSEA in the germline V gene. The CDR3 DNA reads TGCAGCGTTGGTTTTCCGTACGAGCAGTACTTC. Protein sequence: CSVGFPYEQYF.

This clone qualifies as medium-sized (0.01 to 0.1%). The chain has TRBV5-6 and TRBJ2-7, with D uncertain. V shed 3 bases and J shed 9 bases, with 16 bases lying between them. The CDR3 runs 13 residues. CDR1 is SGHDT, CDR2 YYEEEE, per germline. DNA for the CDR3: TGTGCCAGCAGCTCCGGGCCAGCAACCGTGCAGTACTTC. Its translation: CASSSGPATVQYF.

This chain joins TRBV11-2 and TRBJ1-6; a possible D gene is TRBD1 (5 bases). V dropped 1 base and J dropped 10 bases, with 8 bases sitting between them. This CDR3 is built from 13 residues. CDR1 is SGHAT, CDR2 FQNNGV, per germline. The CDR3 DNA is TGTGCCAGCAGCTTAGTAAGGGGCTCACCCCTCCACTTT. As protein: CASSLVRGSPLHF.

The V gene is TRBV5-5, the J gene TRBJ1-1; D is unclear. The CDR3 sequence is 13 residues long. Germline V CDR1 and CDR2: SGHKS, YYEKEE (reference sequence). V was pared by 3 bases and J by 11 bases, with 17 bases between. The CDR3 region has the DNA TGTGCCAGCAGCTCCGGTCCCGGCCCTGTGGCTTTCTTT. It encodes CASSSGPGPVAFF.

The gene calls are TRBV28 and TRBJ1-1; D is undetermined. Germline V lookup: CDR1 MDHEN, CDR2 SYDVKM. The V and J ends lost 3 bases and 11 bases respectively, with 13 bases between them. This CDR3 region has 12 residues. CDR3 amino acids: CASSLVTTKAFF. CDR3 coding DNA: TGTGCCAGCAGTTTGGTCACCACGAAGGCTTTCTTT.

V and J are TRBV19 and TRBJ1-4, with a possible D match to TRBD1 (6 bases). The CDR3 is 16 residues long. Germline V gives CDR1 LNHDA, CDR2 SQIVND (reference sequence). Trimming removed 3 bases at V and 0 bases at J, with 11 bases between. Here the CDR3 DNA reads TGTGCCAGTAGTATCTCCCGGACAGCAACTAATGAAAAACTGTTTTTT. Translation: CASSISRTATNEKLFF.

This clone was counted only a few times. The chain links TRBV10-1 to TRBJ1-2, with 7 nucleotides matching TRBD1. J lost 4 bases, V lost 5 bases, and 1 base had no gene match. Looked up from germline, CDR1 is WNHNN and CDR2 is SYGVQD (reference sequence). The CDR3 runs to 12 residues. CDR3 nucleotides: TGCGCCAGCAGTAACAGGGGCTATGGCTACACCTTC. Its translation: CASSNRGYGYTF.

This sequence joins TRBV7-9 and TRBJ2-6; D is unresolved. V was clipped by 3 bases and J by 2 bases, with 2 bases between them. This CDR3 is 13 amino acids long. Germline values: CDR1 SEHNR, CDR2 FQNEAQ (reference sequence). This CDR3 reads CASSLPGANVLTF. The CDR3 region has the DNA TGTGCCAGCAGCTTGCCTGGGGCCAACGTCCTGACTTTC.

The CDR3 loop is CASSLSSATAYGYTF. The CDR3 DNA reads as TGTGCCAGCAGTTTATCTTCAGCGACAGCCTATGGCTACACCTTC. The chain carries TRBV28 and TRBJ1-2, with D perhaps TRBD1 (5 bases). This CDR3 has 15 residues. Germline V gene lookup returns CDR1 MDHEN and CDR2 SYDVKM. V lost 1 base to trimming and J lost 4 bases, with 13 bases between them.

This chain uses TRBV7-8 with TRBJ2-5, with TRBD2 identical over 7 bases. Near its end, the DNA agrees better with TRBJ2-7, so the J call may be wrong. The CDR3 contains 14 residues. CDR1 is SGHVS and CDR2 is FQNEAQ in the germline V gene. This CDR3 reads CASSLASGPYEQYF. As DNA, the CDR3 is TGTGCCAGCAGCTTGGCTAGCGGCCCCTACGAGCAGTACTTC.

The chain combines TRBV5-1 with TRBJ2-2; D may be TRBD1 (5 bases). This CDR3 region has 16 residues. In germline, CDR1 is SGHRS, CDR2 YFSETQ. The V end lost 1 base, the J end lost 2 bases, and 12 bases lay between the germline ends. The CDR3 DNA sequence: TGCGCCAGCAGCTTGATTAACCAGGGCAACACCGGGGAGCTGTTTTTT. Translated: CASSLINQGNTGELFF.

The chain links TRBV6-1 to TRBJ1-2, with D uncertain. Germline loops: CDR1 MNHNS, CDR2 SASEGT. The V end lost 2 bases, the J end lost 14 bases, and 9 bases lay between the germline ends. The CDR3 extends over 10 amino acids. The CDR3 DNA follows: TGTGCCAGCAGTGAACGGGCCTGGACCTTC. Protein sequence: CASSERAWTF.

This clone has only one observation. A junction end diverges from the germline sequence, so it may reflect a read error. This chain connects TRBV7-7 to TRBJ2-1; D call uncertain. CDR3 length: 17 amino acids. Germline CDR1 SSHAT, CDR2 FNYEAQ (reference sequence). The CDR3 reads CASSLESLAGSYNEQFF. The DNA of the CDR3 is TGTGCTAGCAGCTTAGAATCGTTAGCCGGCTCCTACAATGAGCAGTTCTTC.

The rearrangement joins TRBV28 to TRBJ1-5; 8 bases are a match to TRBD1. The CDR3 is 14 amino acids. V was pared by 6 bases and J by 6 bases, with 7 bases of the junction left unmatched. Germline assignment: CDR1 MDHEN and CDR2 SYDVKM. The CDR3 reads CASRSDRETQPQHF. The CDR3, as DNA: TGTGCCAGCAGGTCGGACAGGGAGACTCAGCCCCAGCATTTT. The entire variable domain, with the rest obtained from reference TRBV28 and TRBJ1-5, is as follows: DVKVTQSSRYLVKRTGEKVFLECVQDMDHENMFWYRQDPGLGLRLIYFSYDVKMKEKGDIPEGYSVSREKKERFSLILESASTNQTSMYLCASRSDRETQPQHFGDGTRLSIL.

This clone has only a few counts. CDR3 DNA sequence: TGTGCCAGCAGTTACCTCAGGGCAGGTGGCTACACCTTC. Encoded protein: CASSYLRAGGYTF. V and J are TRBV6-5 and TRBJ1-2; D might be TRBD1 (5 bases). The CDR3 runs to 13 residues. Trimming removed 2 bases at V and 7 bases at J, with 11 bases between. CDR1 is MNHEY and CDR2 is SVGAGI in the germline V gene.

The genes are TRBV10-2 and TRBJ2-1, with 11 bases lining up with TRBD2. The CDR3 runs 16 residues. Looked up from germline, CDR1 is WSHSY and CDR2 is SAAADI. Trimming cost V 6 bases and J 7 bases; bases outside gene matches: 11. CDR3 in amino acids: CASSSRGLAEVNEQFF. In DNA, the CDR3 is TGCGCCAGCAGCTCTAGGGGACTAGCGGAGGTTAATGAGCAGTTCTTC.